These 3 T cell receptor beta chains were all obtained from the same sample, sequenced in a study of response to subunit inactivated influenza vaccine. Each CDR3 protein gets one entry after TCRdb re-called the RT-PCR reads with MiXCR. The sample lists about 700,000 distinct CDR3 sequences, roughly 14% occurring once. Sequenced material: PBMCs from blood, taken 11 to 12 days after vaccination. These receptors were taken from a man aged 50-60 years who received an inactivated influenza vaccine.

The chain has TRBV3-1 and TRBJ2-5; D is undetermined. Per germline, CDR1 LGHDT and CDR2 YNNKEL (reference sequence). With 3 bases removed from V and 5 bases from J, the gap between germline ends came to 7 bases. The CDR3 is made up of 12 amino acids. The CDR3 region is CASSQTEETQYF. Written as DNA, the CDR3 is TGTGCCAGCAGCCAGACGGAGGAGACCCAGTACTTC.

J is TRBJ2-5 and V is TRBV5-1; D is possibly TRBD1 or TRBD2 (6 bases each). The V end lost 5 bases, the J end lost 2 bases, and 16 bases lay between the germline ends. From germline, CDR1 is SGHRS and CDR2 YFSETQ. The CDR3 is 15 amino acids. The CDR3 loop reads CASRILEGGQETQYF. CDR3 DNA: TGCGCCAGCAGGATCCTCGAGGGGGGTCAAGAGACCCAGTACTTC.

The chain has TRBV20-1 and TRBJ2-3, with 8 bases matching TRBD2. Trimming removed 2 bases from V and 8 bases from J; junction bases left unmatched: 9. The CDR3 extends over 14 amino acids. Germline V gene lookup returns CDR1 DFQATT and CDR2 SNEGSKA (reference sequence). This CDR3 is CSARSGTRSGTQYF. DNA for the CDR3: TGCAGTGCTAGATCTGGGACTAGAAGTGGTACGCAGTATTTT.